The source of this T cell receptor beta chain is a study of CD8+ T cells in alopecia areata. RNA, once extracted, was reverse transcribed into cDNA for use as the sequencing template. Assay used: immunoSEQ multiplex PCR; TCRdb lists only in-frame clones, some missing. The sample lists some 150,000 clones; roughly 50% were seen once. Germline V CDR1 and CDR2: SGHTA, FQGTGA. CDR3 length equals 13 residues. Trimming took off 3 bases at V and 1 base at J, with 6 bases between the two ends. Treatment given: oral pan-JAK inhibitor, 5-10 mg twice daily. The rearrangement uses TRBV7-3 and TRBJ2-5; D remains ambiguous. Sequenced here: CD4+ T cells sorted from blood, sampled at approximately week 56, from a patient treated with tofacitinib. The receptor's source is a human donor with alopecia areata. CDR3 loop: CASSLGPQETQYF. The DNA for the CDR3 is TGTGCCAGCAGCTTGGGTCCCCAAGAGACCCAGTACTTC.